Presented here are 31 T cell receptor beta chains from one specimen sequenced in a study of blood T cell repertoires in COVID-19. Assay: immunoSEQ multiplex PCR; the TCRdb copy retains only in-frame clones and omits some. Among around 380,000 clones listed, around 87% were seen once. The sequencing input was PBMCs or T cells enriched from blood (not recorded which). All receptors derive from a man under 40 who had recovered from COVID-19.

CDR3 sequence: CASSQDPGQGRLSYEQYF. CDR3 sequence (DNA): TGCGCCAGCAGCCAAGATCCGGGACAGGGGAGGCTCTCCTACGAGCAGTACTTC. The chain joins TRBV4-1 to TRBJ2-7, with TRBD1 matching over 10 bases. Per the germline V gene, CDR1 is MGHRA and CDR2 is YSYEKL. After removal of 0 bases from V and 0 bases from J, the junction contained 8 bases not matched to a gene. There are 18 residues in the CDR3.

V and J are TRBV7-6 and TRBJ1-6; no reliable D call. CDR1 SGHVS and CDR2 FNYEAQ come from the germline V gene. The V end was cut by 5 bases, the J end by 10 bases, with 12 bases between. The CDR3 runs to 13 residues. This CDR3 reads CASSDRERSPLHF. As DNA, the CDR3 is TGTGCCAGCAGCGATAGGGAGAGGTCACCCCTCCACTTT.

The V call is TRBV12-3 or TRBV12-4, the J call TRBJ1-6; the D gene is possibly TRBD1 (6 bases). The CDR3 length is 12 residues. Trimming removed 8 bases from V and 11 bases from J, with 13 bases in between. The CDR3 reads CASSSRGTPLHF. DNA for the CDR3: TGTGCCAGCTCCTCCAGGGGCACACCCCTCCACTTT.

The rearrangement joins TRBV7-2 to TRBJ2-7; D might be TRBD1 or TRBD2, each matching 5 bases. The CDR3 covers 15 residues. Germline V gives CDR1 SGHTA, CDR2 FQGNSA. Between the trimmed V and J ends, which lost 5 bases and 4 bases, there was a span of 18 bases. CDR3 coding DNA: TGTGCCAGCAGCCTAGAGGGGTGGTCAACTTACGAGCAGTACTTC. This codes for CASSLEGWSTYEQYF.

J is TRBJ1-4 and V is TRBV25-1; D possibly corresponds to TRBD1 (5 bases). The CDR3 contains 13 residues. Trimming shortened V by 3 bases and J by 5 bases, and 7 bases separated the two germline ends. From germline, CDR1 is MGHDK and CDR2 SYGVNS. This CDR3 is CASSEGGNEKLFF. The CDR3 DNA follows: TGTGCCAGCAGTGAGGGGGGGAATGAAAAACTGTTTTTT.

This rearrangement joins TRBV7-2 to TRBJ2-5; TRBD1 might be the D (6 bases). The CDR3 loop spans 14 amino acids. The V end lost 0 bases, the J end lost 4 bases, and 9 bases lay between the germline ends. Germline CDR1 reads SGHTA; CDR2 reads FQGNSA. The CDR3 nucleotides read TGTGCCAGCAGCTTAGCATGGGGGCGAGAGACCCAGTACTTC. Its translation: CASSLAWGRETQYF. Combining the CDR3 with reference TRBV7-2 and TRBJ2-5 gives the whole variable domain GAGVSQSPSNKVTEKGKDVELRCDPISGHTALYWYRQSLGQGLEFLIYFQGNSAPDKSGLPSDRFSAERTGGSVSTLTIQRTQQEDSAVYLCASSLAWGRETQYFGPGTRLLVL.

The V and J genes are TRBV18 and TRBJ2-2, with TRBD1 matching over 7 bases. The CDR3 is 14 amino acids. CDR1 and CDR2 (germline): KGHSH, LQKENI. V was pared by 3 bases and J by 4 bases, with 2 bases of the junction left unmatched. This CDR3 reads CASSPRTGTGELFF. The CDR3 nucleotides read TGTGCCAGCTCACCCAGGACAGGCACCGGGGAGCTGTTTTTT.

The chain has TRBV6-5 and TRBJ1-5; 7 positions agree with TRBD1. Germline assignment: CDR1 MNHEY and CDR2 SVGAGI. Losses at the gene ends were 2 bases for V and 0 bases for J; bases not matched to a gene: 4. The CDR3 has 16 residues. The DNA for the CDR3 is TGTGCCAGCAGTTACACAGGGGTCGATAGCAATCAGCCCCAGCATTTT. It codes for CASSYTGVDSNQPQHF.

The sample holds a few counts of this clone. The rearrangement links TRBV5-8 to TRBJ2-2; D call uncertain. CDR3 length: 14 residues. Germline CDR1 is SGHTS and CDR2 is YDEGEE. With 4 bases removed from V and 7 bases from J, the gap between germline ends came to 14 bases. The CDR3 spells CASSPRRRGGELFF. The CDR3 region has the DNA TGTGCCAGCAGCCCCCGACGGAGAGGCGGGGAGCTGTTTTTT.

J is TRBJ1-6 and V is TRBV11-2, with a weak D call TRBD1 (5 bases). Trimming took off 2 bases at V and 7 bases at J, with 15 bases between the two ends. The germline CDR1 and CDR2 sequences are SGHAT and FQNNGV. CDR3 length: 16 residues. The CDR3 loop is CASSLRPGVGNSPLHF. The CDR3 DNA reads as TGTGCCAGCAGCTTAAGACCGGGGGTGGGGAATTCACCCCTCCACTTT.

The genes are TRBV9 and TRBJ1-2, with TRBD1 matching over 12 bases. The CDR3 totals 15 residues. CDR1 is SGDLS, CDR2 YYNGEE, per germline. The junction had 6 bases not matched to a gene; V was cut back by 4 bases and J by 5 bases. Here the CDR3 DNA reads TGTGCCAGCAGCCTCGGGACAGGGGGCGCGTATGGCTACACCTTC. It yields the protein CASSLGTGGAYGYTF.

This rearrangement joins TRBV29-1 to TRBJ2-7; D ambiguous. Looked up from germline, CDR1 is SQVTM and CDR2 is ANQGSEA. Trimming took 5 bases from V and 0 from J, leaving 11 bases between them. This CDR3 has 13 residues. CDR3 sequence (DNA): TGCAGCGTTAGATTTGCCAGCTCCTACGAGCAGTACTTC. Residues: CSVRFASSYEQYF.

The CDR3 sequence: CAWKGENTEAFF. DNA for the CDR3: TGTGCCTGGAAGGGGGAAAACACTGAAGCTTTCTTT. The chain links TRBV30 to TRBJ1-1; the D gene is possibly TRBD1 (6 bases). Germline CDR1 is GTSNPN and CDR2 is SVGIG (reference sequence). V was clipped by 4 bases and J by 2 bases, with 8 bases between them. This CDR3 comprises 12 residues. The full variable domain, rest sourced from reference TRBV30 and TRBJ1-1, is SQTIHQWPATLVQPVGSPLSLECTVEGTSNPNLYWYRQAAGRGLQLLFYSVGIGQISSEVPQNLSASRPQDRQFILSSKKLLLSDSGFYLCAWKGENTEAFFGQGTRLTVV.

This clone was detected only once. The chain links TRBV6-5 to TRBJ1-1; 9 bases agree with TRBD1. V lost 2 bases to trimming and J lost 8 bases; unmatched junction nucleotides: 9. The V gene's germline CDR1 is MNHEY and CDR2 SVGAGI. The CDR3 sequence is 15 residues long. CDR3 in amino acids: CASSYERTGDSEAFF. CDR3 nucleotides: TGTGCCAGCAGTTACGAAAGGACAGGGGATTCGGAAGCTTTCTTT.

The rearrangement uses TRBV6-5 and TRBJ1-6; D is undetermined. The CDR3 consists of 12 residues. V lost 6 bases, J lost 12 bases, and 12 bases lay in between. Germline V gives CDR1 MNHEY, CDR2 SVGAGI. The chain's CDR3 is CASSLPFGPLHF. CDR3 DNA: TGTGCCAGCAGCCTCCCTTTCGGACCCCTCCACTTT.

This chain joins TRBV27 and TRBJ2-1; 12 bases are shared with TRBD1. CDR1 and CDR2 (germline): MNHEY, SMNVEV (reference sequence). After removal of 3 bases from V and 9 bases from J, the junction contained 3 bases not matched to a gene. This CDR3 has 14 residues. CDR3 sequence: CASSLGQGAIEQFF. CDR3 DNA sequence: TGTGCCAGCAGTTTGGGACAGGGGGCTATTGAGCAGTTCTTC.

The CDR3 region is CAWSVMSSGGTGELFF. The CDR3 coding sequence is TGTGCCTGGAGTGTAATGTCTAGCGGAGGGACCGGGGAGCTGTTTTTT. This sequence joins TRBV30 and TRBJ2-2, with TRBD2 identical over 7 bases. CDR1 is GTSNPN, CDR2 SVGIG, per germline (reference sequence). The CDR3 spans 16 residues. Trimming at V came to 0 bases and at J to 5 bases, leaving 9 bases not matched to a gene.

V and J are TRBV21-1 and TRBJ2-5; the DNA was not used to check the table's D call, TRBD2. TRBV21-1 is a pseudogene. This CDR3 contains 11 residues. For the CDR3, the DNA is TGTGCCAGCAGCTCTCTCGAGACCCAGTACTTC. Translating it yields CASSSLETQYF.

The gene calls are TRBV30 and TRBJ2-2; 9 bases map to TRBD1. Unmatched junction bases numbered 9, after V lost 1 base and J lost 0 bases. The CDR3 runs 18 residues. Germline lookup yields CDR1 GTSNPN and CDR2 SVGIG (reference sequence). The CDR3 reads CAWSGLDRGSSNTGELFF. CDR3 nucleotides: TGTGCCTGGAGTGGACTAGACAGGGGGAGTTCGAACACCGGGGAGCTGTTTTTT.

This chain joins TRBV12-3 or TRBV12-4 and TRBJ2-7; 7 bases agree with TRBD1. The CDR3 sequence is 13 residues long. The V and J ends lost 1 base and 5 bases, in that order; junction bases with no gene match: 2. CDR3 sequence reads: CASSLGRGHEQYF. CDR3 in DNA: TGTGCCAGCAGTTTAGGTAGGGGGCACGAGCAGTACTTC.

This rearrangement joins TRBV9 to TRBJ2-5, with TRBD2 matching over 8 bases. This CDR3 has 15 residues. Germline V gene lookup returns CDR1 SGDLS and CDR2 YYNGEE. Trimming removed 0 bases from V and 3 bases from J; junction bases left unmatched: 4. The CDR3 DNA sequence: TGTGCCAGCAGCGTAGCGGGGGGGATGAAAGAGACCCAGTACTTC. This translates into CASSVAGGMKETQYF.

V is TRBV2 and J is TRBJ1-1; 7 bases map to TRBD1. Germline V lookup: CDR1 SNHLY, CDR2 FYNNEI. CDR3 size: 13 residues. The trim removed 8 bases at V and 1 base at J, leaving 4 bases unmatched. The CDR3: CASGRTGNTEAFF. The CDR3 bases are TGTGCCAGCGGTAGGACAGGGAACACTGAAGCTTTCTTT.

The count of this clone is one. The CDR3 DNA follows: TGTGCCAGTCTGAGGGTGAGCAATCAGCCCCAGCATTTT. This sequence encodes CASLRVSNQPQHF. The V and J genes are TRBV6-6 and TRBJ1-5, with unresolved D. Germline V CDR1 and CDR2: MNHNY, SVGAGI (reference sequence). CDR3 length: 13 amino acids. V was pared by 9 bases and J by 1 base, with 10 bases between.

The V call is TRBV6-1, the J call TRBJ1-4, with a weak D call TRBD1 (6 bases). The CDR3 has 17 amino acids. The V and J ends lost 2 bases and 4 bases respectively, with 17 bases between them. Per germline, CDR1 MNHNS and CDR2 SASEGT. The CDR3 region has the DNA TGTGCCAGCAGTGAAATAGAGACAGGCCCGATTAATGAAAAACTGTTTTTT. Translation: CASSEIETGPINEKLFF.

The V call is TRBV6-2 or TRBV6-3, the J call TRBJ1-2; possible D gene TRBD1, 5 bases. CDR1 is MNHEY and CDR2 is SVGEGT in the germline V gene. This CDR3 is 15 amino acids long. Trimming removed 5 bases from V and 2 bases from J, with 15 bases in between. CDR3 residues: CASSTWTDKNYGYTF. The CDR3 DNA reads as TGTGCCAGCAGTACCTGGACGGACAAAAACTATGGCTACACCTTC.

The V gene is TRBV2, the J gene TRBJ1-2; 8 nucleotides agree with TRBD1. This CDR3 has 13 residues. Unmatched junction bases numbered 4, after V lost 6 bases and J lost 4 bases. In germline, CDR1 is SNHLY, CDR2 FYNNEI. The chain's CDR3 is CASRRDRTYGYTF. For the CDR3, the DNA is TGTGCCAGCAGAAGGGACAGGACCTATGGCTACACCTTC.

The genes are TRBV30 and TRBJ1-2, with D possibly being TRBD1 (5 bases). Germline V gene sequence: CDR1 GTSNPN, CDR2 SVGIG (reference sequence). Between the trimmed V and J ends, which lost 0 bases and 3 bases, there was a span of 11 bases. The CDR3 extends over 14 amino acids. CDR3 nucleotides: TGTGCCTGGAGTGTAGGCAGGGCGGACTATGGCTACACCTTC. Its translation: CAWSVGRADYGYTF.

CDR3 coding DNA: TGTGCCAGCAGCCCTCGGGACTCCTGGAGTCGAGGAGCTTTCTTT. Its translation is CASSPRDSWSRGAFF. J is TRBJ1-1 and V is TRBV3-1 (or the pseudogene TRBV3-2); the D gene is possibly TRBD1 (5 bases). V dropped 4 bases and J dropped 10 bases, with 22 bases sitting between them. This CDR3 comprises 15 residues. Germline V gene lookup returns CDR1 LGHDT and CDR2 YNNKEL (reference sequence).

The J gene is TRBJ2-1, the V gene TRBV9; TRBD1 matches at 8 bases. Losses at the gene ends were 2 bases for V and 4 bases for J; bases not matched to a gene: 5. CDR1 is SGDLS and CDR2 is YYNGEE in the germline V gene. The CDR3 length is 15 residues. CDR3: CASSVSGQDYNEQFF. The CDR3 coding sequence is TGTGCCAGCAGCGTCTCGGGACAGGATTACAATGAGCAGTTCTTC.

DNA of the CDR3: TGTGCCAGCAGCCTCGGCAGGACACTCACTGAAGCTTTCTTT. Translated: CASSLGRTLTEAFF. The gene calls are TRBV27 and TRBJ1-1, with D perhaps TRBD1 (5 bases). The germline CDR1 and CDR2 sequences are MNHEY and SMNVEV (reference sequence). CDR3 length equals 14 residues. Trimming took off 6 bases at V and 4 bases at J, with 15 bases between the two ends.

The V gene is TRBV7-9, the J gene TRBJ2-3; 10 nucleotides agree with TRBD2. V lost 4 bases to trimming and J lost 2 bases; unmatched junction nucleotides: 9. The CDR3 consists of 17 residues. The germline V gene encodes CDR1 SEHNR and CDR2 FQNEAQ (reference sequence). This CDR3 is CASSSSSGGRITDTQYF. The CDR3 DNA follows: TGTGCCAGCAGCTCGAGTAGCGGGGGGAGGATCACAGATACGCAGTATTTT.